The rows below give T cell receptor beta chains drawn from one sample of a study of blood T cell repertoires in COVID-19. Using immunoSEQ multiplex PCR, the repertoire was profiled, and TCRdb retains in-frame clones only, with some absent. The sample comprises under 200,000 clones, around 80% of which are singletons, and around 12% rests with the top ten. Material for sequencing was PBMCs or T cells enriched from blood (not recorded which). The source of these receptors is a man aged 45 to 65 who had recovered from COVID-19. Each CDR3 is given with its conserved first and last residue. Some rows mark clone size as missing; the rest say once, few, many or name a class of expanded clone.

clone_size: NA; cdr3_length: 15; v_call: TRBV15; cdr3_aa: CATSRQGLSNSPLHF
clone_size: NA; cdr3_length: 13; v_call: TRBV7-6; cdr3_aa: CASSLGGRTEAFF
clone_size: NA; cdr3_length: 15; v_call: TRBV6-1; cdr3_aa: CASSDTGDAGWPQHF
clone_size: NA; cdr3_length: 13; v_call: TRBV10-3; cdr3_aa: CAISGISNSPLHF
clone_size: NA; cdr3_length: 16; v_call: TRBV9; cdr3_aa: CASSVAMRAVRDTQYF
clone_size: NA; cdr3_length: 15; v_call: TRBV7-9; cdr3_aa: CASSLGVGSVDEQYF
clone_size: NA; cdr3_length: 14; v_call: TRBV7-2; cdr3_aa: CASSPGQGVRELFF
clone_size: NA; cdr3_length: 13; v_call: TRBV7-9; cdr3_aa: CASSSPAGFGYTF
clone_size: NA; cdr3_length: 16; v_call: TRBV28; cdr3_aa: CARGKGRVGVRYGYTF
clone_size: few; cdr3_length: 16; v_call: TRBV6-2/TRBV6-3; cdr3_aa: CASSPLDGSSYNEQFF
clone_size: NA; cdr3_length: 16; v_call: TRBV5-1; cdr3_aa: CASSLDGRGAEETQYF
clone_size: NA; cdr3_length: 13; v_call: TRBV2; cdr3_aa: CASSTDRGQGYTF
clone_size: few; cdr3_length: 14; v_call: TRBV6-5; cdr3_aa: CASSSGTLNEKLFF
clone_size: NA; cdr3_length: 13; v_call: TRBV12-3/TRBV12-4; cdr3_aa: CASTEEPSYEQYF
clone_size: NA; cdr3_length: 15; v_call: TRBV6-2/TRBV6-3; cdr3_aa: CASSYGRDARDTQYF
clone_size: NA; cdr3_length: 15; v_call: TRBV13; cdr3_aa: CASSPRTSGVYEQYF
clone_size: NA; cdr3_length: 12; v_call: TRBV24-1; cdr3_aa: CATSVQGGPQFF
clone_size: once; cdr3_length: 13; v_call: TRBV9; cdr3_aa: CASSGPRNEKLFF
clone_size: NA; cdr3_length: 15; v_call: TRBV20-1; cdr3_aa: CSASEVSRGGSPLHF
clone_size: NA; cdr3_length: 13; v_call: TRBV7-9; cdr3_aa: CASSPKDRDEQYF
clone_size: NA; cdr3_length: 12; v_call: TRBV6-5; cdr3_aa: CASRQGNYGYTF
clone_size: few; cdr3_length: 14; v_call: TRBV6-5; cdr3_aa: CASSYSRGAIGYTF
clone_size: few; cdr3_length: 13; v_call: TRBV2; cdr3_aa: CASTKGGAEKLFF
clone_size: NA; cdr3_length: 15; v_call: TRBV11-2; cdr3_aa: CASSPFEGVQNIQYF
clone_size: NA; cdr3_length: 16; v_call: TRBV5-1; cdr3_aa: CASSSSTGSGEGKLFF
clone_size: few; cdr3_length: 16; v_call: TRBV29-1; cdr3_aa: CSVAPGTGLKSTEAFF
clone_size: NA; cdr3_length: 15; v_call: TRBV18; cdr3_aa: CASSPYGGSTDTQYF
clone_size: NA; cdr3_length: 14; v_call: TRBV9; cdr3_aa: CASTTGPSYNEQFF
clone_size: NA; cdr3_length: 11; v_call: TRBV6-5; cdr3_aa: CASTRGNEQYF
clone_size: NA; cdr3_length: 14; v_call: TRBV7-8; cdr3_aa: CASSIKQGVEGYTF
clone_size: few; cdr3_length: 13; v_call: TRBV12-3/TRBV12-4; cdr3_aa: CASRRTGAEKLFF
clone_size: NA; cdr3_length: 14; v_call: TRBV3-1/TRBV3-2; cdr3_aa: CASSPMTGRAEAFF
clone_size: NA; cdr3_length: 15; v_call: TRBV7-3; cdr3_aa: CASSLSGGMRDTQYF
clone_size: NA; cdr3_length: 14; v_call: TRBV5-5; cdr3_aa: CASSLHRGNSPLHF
clone_size: NA; cdr3_length: 15; v_call: TRBV19; cdr3_aa: CASSIGQYMNTEAFF
clone_size: NA; cdr3_length: 14; v_call: TRBV6-5; cdr3_aa: CASSRPGQTYGYTF
clone_size: NA; cdr3_length: 16; v_call: TRBV6-1; cdr3_aa: CASSERQGVEPGELFF
clone_size: NA; cdr3_length: 11; v_call: TRBV20-1; cdr3_aa: CSAVTGMGYTF
clone_size: NA; cdr3_length: 15; v_call: TRBV6-5; cdr3_aa: CASKISGSGGYGYTF
clone_size: NA; cdr3_length: 15; v_call: TRBV5-8; cdr3_aa: CASSLRRGGSDTQYF
clone_size: once; cdr3_length: 14; v_call: TRBV11-2; cdr3_aa: CASSLGGRNSPLHF